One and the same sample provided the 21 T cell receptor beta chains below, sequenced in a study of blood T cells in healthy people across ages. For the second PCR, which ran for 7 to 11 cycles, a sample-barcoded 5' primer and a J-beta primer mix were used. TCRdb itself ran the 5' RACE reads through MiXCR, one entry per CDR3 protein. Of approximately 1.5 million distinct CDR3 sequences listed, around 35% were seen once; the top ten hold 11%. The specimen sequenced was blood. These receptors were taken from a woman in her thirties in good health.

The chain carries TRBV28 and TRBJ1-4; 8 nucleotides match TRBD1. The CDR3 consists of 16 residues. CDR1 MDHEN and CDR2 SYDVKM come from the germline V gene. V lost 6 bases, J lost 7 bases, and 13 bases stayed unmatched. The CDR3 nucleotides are TGTGCCAGCAGCCCGGCCGGACAGGGACGAGGTGAAAAACTGTTTTTT. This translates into CASSPAGQGRGEKLFF. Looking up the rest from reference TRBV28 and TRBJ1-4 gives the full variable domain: DVKVTQSSRYLVKRTGEKVFLECVQDMDHENMFWYRQDPGLGLRLIYFSYDVKMKEKGDIPEGYSVSREKKERFSLILESASTNQTSMYLCASSPAGQGRGEKLFFGSGTQLSVL.

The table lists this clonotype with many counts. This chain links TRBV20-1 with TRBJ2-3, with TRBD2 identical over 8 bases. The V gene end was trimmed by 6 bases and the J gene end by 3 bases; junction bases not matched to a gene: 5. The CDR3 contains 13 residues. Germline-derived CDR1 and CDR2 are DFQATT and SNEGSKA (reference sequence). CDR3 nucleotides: TGCAGTGCCCGGGAGGGGGTAACAGATACGCAGTATTTT. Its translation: CSAREGVTDTQYF.

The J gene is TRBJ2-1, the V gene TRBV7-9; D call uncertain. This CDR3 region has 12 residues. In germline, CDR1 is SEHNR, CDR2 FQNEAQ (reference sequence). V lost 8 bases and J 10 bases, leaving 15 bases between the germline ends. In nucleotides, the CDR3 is TGTGCCAGCGGGCCCAGTGAGGTGGAGCAGTTCTTC. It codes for CASGPSEVEQFF. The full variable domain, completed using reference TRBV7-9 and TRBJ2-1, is DTGVSQNPRHKITKRGQNVTFRCDPISEHNRLYWYRQTLGQGPEFLTYFQNEAQLEKSRLLSDRFSAERPKGSFSTLEIQRTEQGDSAMYLCASGPSEVEQFFGPGTRLTVL.

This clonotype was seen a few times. The CDR3 DNA follows: TGTGCCAGCAGCCAAGGAAAAGGAGGGAACACAGATACGCAGTATTTT. Its protein product is CASSQGKGGNTDTQYF. V gene TRBV14 combines with J gene TRBJ2-3, with a tentative D call TRBD2 (6 bases). V shed 1 base and J shed 2 bases, with 13 bases lying between them. The CDR3 has 16 residues. CDR1 and CDR2 (germline): SGHDN, FVKESK.

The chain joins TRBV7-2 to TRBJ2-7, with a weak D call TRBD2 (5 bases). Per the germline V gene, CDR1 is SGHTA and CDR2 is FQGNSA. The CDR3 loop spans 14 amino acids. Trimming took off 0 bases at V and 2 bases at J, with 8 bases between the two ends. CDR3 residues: CASSLASGTYEQYV. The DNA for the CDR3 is TGTGCCAGCAGCTTAGCCTCCGGGACCTACGAGCAGTACGTC.

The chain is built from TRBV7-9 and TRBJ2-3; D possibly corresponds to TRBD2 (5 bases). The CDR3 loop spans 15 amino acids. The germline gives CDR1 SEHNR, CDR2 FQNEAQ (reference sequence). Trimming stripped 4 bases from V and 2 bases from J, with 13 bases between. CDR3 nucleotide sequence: TGTGCCAGCAGCTCCCGGGCAGCGGACACAGATACGCAGTATTTT. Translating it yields CASSSRAADTDTQYF.

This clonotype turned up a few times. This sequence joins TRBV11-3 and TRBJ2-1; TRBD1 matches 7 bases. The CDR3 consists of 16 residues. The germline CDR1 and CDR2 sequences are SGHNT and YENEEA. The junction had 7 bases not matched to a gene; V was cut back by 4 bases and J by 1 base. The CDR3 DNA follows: TGTGCCAGCAGCTCCCGACAGGGTGGGTCCTACAATGAGCAGTTCTTC. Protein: CASSSRQGGSYNEQFF.

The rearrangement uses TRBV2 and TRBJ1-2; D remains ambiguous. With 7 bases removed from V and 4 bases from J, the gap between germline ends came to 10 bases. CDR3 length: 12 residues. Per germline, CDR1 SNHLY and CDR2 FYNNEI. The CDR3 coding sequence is TGTGCCAGCATAAAGGAGGGCTATGGCTACACCTTC. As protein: CASIKEGYGYTF.

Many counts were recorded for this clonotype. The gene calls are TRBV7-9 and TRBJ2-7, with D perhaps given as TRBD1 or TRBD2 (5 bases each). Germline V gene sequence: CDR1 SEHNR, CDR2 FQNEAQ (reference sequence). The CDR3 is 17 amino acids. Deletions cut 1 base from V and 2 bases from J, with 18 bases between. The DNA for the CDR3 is TGTGCCAGCAGCTTAGTTCTGGCCGGCCGGGGCCCCTACGAGCAGTACTTC. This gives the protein CASSLVLAGRGPYEQYF.

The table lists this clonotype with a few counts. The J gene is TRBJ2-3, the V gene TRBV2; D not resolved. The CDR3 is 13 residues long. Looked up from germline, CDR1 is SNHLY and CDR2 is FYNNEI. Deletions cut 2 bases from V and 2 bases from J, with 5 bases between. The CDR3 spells CASSELDTDTQYF. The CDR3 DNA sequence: TGTGCCAGCAGTGAACTTGACACAGATACGCAGTATTTT.

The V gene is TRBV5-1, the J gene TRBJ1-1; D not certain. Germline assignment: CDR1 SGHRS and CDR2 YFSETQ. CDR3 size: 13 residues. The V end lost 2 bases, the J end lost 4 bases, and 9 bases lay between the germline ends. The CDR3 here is CASSLAVSTEAFF. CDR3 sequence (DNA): TGCGCCAGCAGCTTAGCGGTGAGCACTGAAGCTTTCTTT.

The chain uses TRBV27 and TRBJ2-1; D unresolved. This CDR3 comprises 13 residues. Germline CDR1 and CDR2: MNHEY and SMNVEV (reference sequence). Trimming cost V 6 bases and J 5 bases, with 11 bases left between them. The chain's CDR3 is CASSRLRDNEQFF. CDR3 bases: TGTGCCAGCAGCCGACTTCGGGACAATGAGCAGTTCTTC.

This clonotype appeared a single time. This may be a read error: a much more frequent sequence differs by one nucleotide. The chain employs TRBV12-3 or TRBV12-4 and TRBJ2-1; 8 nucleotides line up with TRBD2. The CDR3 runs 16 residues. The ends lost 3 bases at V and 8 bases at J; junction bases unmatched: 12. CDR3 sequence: CASSFGLGLVGDEQFF. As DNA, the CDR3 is TGTGCCAGCAGTTTTGGATTGGGACTAGTGGGGGATGAGCAGTTCTTC.

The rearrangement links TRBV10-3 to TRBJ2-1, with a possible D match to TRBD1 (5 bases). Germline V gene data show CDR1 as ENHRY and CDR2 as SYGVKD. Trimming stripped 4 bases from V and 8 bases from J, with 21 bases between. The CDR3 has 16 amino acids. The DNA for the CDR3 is TGTGCCATCAGTGGGTCTGGACACTCTACTAAGTATGAGCAGTTCTTC. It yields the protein CAISGSGHSTKYEQFF.

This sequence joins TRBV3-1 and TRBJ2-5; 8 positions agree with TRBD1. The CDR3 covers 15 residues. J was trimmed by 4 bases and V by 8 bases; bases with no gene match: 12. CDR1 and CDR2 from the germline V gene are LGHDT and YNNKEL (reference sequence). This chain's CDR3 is CASGPQGAGGETQYF. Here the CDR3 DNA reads TGTGCCAGCGGACCCCAGGGGGCTGGTGGAGAGACCCAGTACTTC.

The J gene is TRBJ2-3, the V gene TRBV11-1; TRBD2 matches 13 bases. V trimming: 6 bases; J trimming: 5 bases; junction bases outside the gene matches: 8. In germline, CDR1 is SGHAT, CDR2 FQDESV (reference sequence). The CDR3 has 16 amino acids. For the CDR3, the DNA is TGTGCCAGCAGTACCGGACTAGCGGGAGTGCAAGATACGCAGTATTTT. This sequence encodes CASSTGLAGVQDTQYF.

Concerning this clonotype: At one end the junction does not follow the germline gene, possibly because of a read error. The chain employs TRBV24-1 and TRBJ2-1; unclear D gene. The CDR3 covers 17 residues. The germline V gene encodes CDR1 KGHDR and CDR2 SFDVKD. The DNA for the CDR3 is TGTGCCACCAGTGGGAAGGGTGGCAAATCCTCCTACAATGAGCAGGTCTTC. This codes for CATSGKGGKSSYNEQVF.

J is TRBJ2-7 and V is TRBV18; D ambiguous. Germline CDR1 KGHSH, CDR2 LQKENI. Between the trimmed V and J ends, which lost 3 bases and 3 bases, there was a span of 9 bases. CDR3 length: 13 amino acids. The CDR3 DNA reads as TGTGCCAGCTCACCGGACCGATACTACGAGCAGTACTTC. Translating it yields CASSPDRYYEQYF.

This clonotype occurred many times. The CDR3 protein is CASSPPGQEETQYF. The CDR3 coding sequence is TGTGCCAGCAGCCCTCCGGGACAGGAGGAGACCCAGTACTTC. The chain links TRBV5-6 to TRBJ2-5; TRBD1 aligns across 8 bases. J lost 5 bases, V lost 4 bases, and 7 bases had no gene match. This CDR3 has 14 amino acids. Germline loops: CDR1 SGHDT, CDR2 YYEEEE. Full variable domain (outside the CDR3, taken from reference TRBV5-6 and TRBJ2-5): DAGVTQSPTHLIKTRGQQVTLRCSPKSGHDTVSWYQQALGQGPQFIFQYYEEEERQRGNFPDRFSGHQFPNYSSELNVNALLLGDSALYLCASSPPGQEETQYFGPGTRLLVL.

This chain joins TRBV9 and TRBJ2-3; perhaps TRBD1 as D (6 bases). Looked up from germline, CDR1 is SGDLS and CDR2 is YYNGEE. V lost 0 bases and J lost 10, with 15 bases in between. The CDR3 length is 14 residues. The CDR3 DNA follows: TGTGCCAGCAGCGTAGTATGGGGGCATGAGGCGCAGTATTTT. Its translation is CASSVVWGHEAQYF.

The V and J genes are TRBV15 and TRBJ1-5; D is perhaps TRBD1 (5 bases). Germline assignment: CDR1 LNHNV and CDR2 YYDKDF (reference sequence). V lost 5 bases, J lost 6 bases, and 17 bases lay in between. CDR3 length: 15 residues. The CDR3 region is CATSGPTGRGQPQHF. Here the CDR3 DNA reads TGTGCCACCAGCGGACCCACAGGAAGGGGTCAGCCCCAGCATTTT.